Sequencing of this T cell receptor (beta chain) was carried out in a study of PD-L1 blockade in urothelial cancer. Concerning this clone: Its antigen remains unidentified.

Time point described: pretreatment peripheral blood. Patients were diagnosed with urothelial carcinoma, either locally advanced or metastatic. The study collected 1 to 8 samples per patient, pretreatment and on-treatment. Added to each PCR by spiking were synthetic TCR analog templates. Clones were sequenced by immunoSEQ multiplex PCR, and TCRdb holds only the in-frame ones, with some missing. The table lists 70,000 or so clones, about nine tenths of them singletons. J was trimmed by 8 bases and V by 3 bases; bases with no gene match: 10. The CDR3 loop spans 16 amino acids. Germline loops: CDR1 MGHRA, CDR2 YSYEKL. Notes on the study in general: Greater 3-week expansion of tumor-associated blood clones was recorded for durable-benefit patients.

Sequenced here: PBMCs, sampled around atezolizumab (anti-PD-L1) treatment. This clonotype was obtained from a man aged 65 to 85 with urothelial cancer. The J gene is TRBJ1-2, the V gene TRBV4-1; 12 positions agree with TRBD1. The CDR3 reads CASSHPLRDRGLGYTF. Here the CDR3 DNA reads TGCGCCAGCAGCCACCCTCTCCGGGACAGGGGGCTCGGCTACACCTTC.